Each of the 21 T cell receptor beta chains below was sequenced from the same sample in a study of T cells in Graves' hyperthyroidism and ophthalmopathy. RNA transcripts served as the template for amplifying TCR beta CDR3 regions. Carried out on the TCR CDR3, a first-round RT-PCR used the HTBI primer set. TCRdb re-analysed the multiplex PCR reads in MiXCR, keeping a single row per CDR3 protein. The data show 350,000 to 450,000 distinct CDR3 sequences, 11% to 15% seen once. Material for sequencing was blood. All receptors come from a woman aged 60-75 years with Graves' hyperthyroidism.

This clonotype was seen at least ten times. The genes are TRBV14 and TRBJ2-1; 10 bases map to TRBD2. The CDR3 consists of 18 residues. Germline V gene lookup returns CDR1 SGHDN and CDR2 FVKESK. Trimming took 2 bases from V and 8 from J; bases not matched to a gene: 15. DNA of the CDR3: TGTGCCAGCAGCCAACACTCAAGGACTAGCGGCAGGAGGGATGAGCAGTTCTTC. As protein: CASSQHSRTSGRRDEQFF.

The sample holds many counts of this clonotype. The chain recombines TRBV12-3 or TRBV12-4 with TRBJ2-1, with 8 bases lining up with TRBD2. V was pared by 6 bases and J by 3 bases, with 13 bases of the junction left unmatched. The CDR3 is made up of 17 amino acids. The CDR3 loop is CASSTLIAGPDYNEQFF. The CDR3 coding sequence is TGTGCCAGCAGCACACTCATAGCGGGGCCCGACTACAATGAGCAGTTCTTC.

The table lists this clonotype with a few counts. This rearrangement joins TRBV5-1 to TRBJ2-1, with 9 bases aligning to TRBD2. The length of the CDR3 is 15 residues. Germline V CDR1 and CDR2: SGHRS, YFSETQ. J was trimmed by 0 bases and V by 4 bases; bases with no gene match: 2. This CDR3 reads CASSPSGDSYNEQFF. Written as DNA, the CDR3 is TGCGCCAGCAGCCCTAGCGGGGACTCCTACAATGAGCAGTTCTTC.

In this sample, this clonotype turned up many times. The chain has TRBV9 and TRBJ2-1; 9 bases agree with TRBD1. CDR1 SGDLS and CDR2 YYNGEE come from the germline V gene. The CDR3 covers 14 residues. Trimming took 4 bases from V and 5 from J; bases not matched to a gene: 4. The CDR3 nucleotides are TGTGCCAGCAGCCGGGACAGGGCTAACAATGAGCAGTTCTTC. This encodes CASSRDRANNEQFF.

This clonotype was detected many times. The chain is built from TRBV11-3 and TRBJ2-3, with D perhaps TRBD2 (5 bases). The length of the CDR3 is 14 residues. The V end lost 5 bases, the J end lost 2 bases, and 11 bases lay between the germline ends. Looked up from germline, CDR1 is SGHNT and CDR2 is YENEEA. The CDR3 reads CASSPLESTDTQYF. The CDR3 region has the DNA TGTGCCAGCAGCCCACTAGAGTCCACAGATACGCAGTATTTT. Supplemented by reference TRBV11-3 and TRBJ2-3, the full variable domain reads EAGVVQSPRYKIIEKKQPVAFWCNPISGHNTLYWYLQNLGQGPELLIRYENEEAVDDSQLPKDRFSAERLKGVDSTLKIQPAELGDSAVYLCASSPLESTDTQYFGPGTRLTVL.

The rearrangement links TRBV19 to TRBJ2-7; a possible D gene is TRBD2 (6 bases). V was cut by 5 bases and J by 3 bases, with 14 bases left in between. This CDR3 is 14 amino acids long. CDR1 and CDR2 from the germline V gene are LNHDA and SQIVND (reference sequence). CDR3 in amino acids: CASSDRLGRYEQYF. DNA of the CDR3: TGTGCCAGTAGTGATCGACTAGGCCGCTACGAGCAGTACTTC. The full variable domain, rest sourced from reference TRBV19 and TRBJ2-7, is DGGITQSPKYLFRKEGQNVTLSCEQNLNHDAMYWYRQDPGQGLRLIYYSQIVNDFQKGDIAEGYSVSREKKESFPLTVTSAQKNPTAFYLCASSDRLGRYEQYFGPGTRLTVT.

There are many counts of this clonotype. This chain links TRBV30 with TRBJ2-2, with 14 bases lining up with TRBD2. This CDR3 is built from 16 residues. CDR1 and CDR2 (germline): GTSNPN, SVGIG (reference sequence). The J segment lost 5 bases and the V segment lost 4 bases, leaving 6 bases of the junction unmatched. In nucleotides, the CDR3 is TGTGCCTGGACTTGGACTAGCGGGAGGAAAACCGGGGAGCTGTTTTTT. Translation gives CAWTWTSGRKTGELFF.

The chain is built from TRBV11-1 and TRBJ2-7; 8 bases map to TRBD2. Looked up from germline, CDR1 is SGHAT and CDR2 is FQDESV (reference sequence). The V and J ends lost 5 bases and 4 bases, in that order; junction bases with no gene match: 7. This CDR3 comprises 14 residues. Here the CDR3 reads CASSPGGGLYEQYF. The CDR3 DNA reads as TGTGCCAGCAGCCCCGGGGGGGGACTATACGAGCAGTACTTC. The complete variable domain, with remaining parts taken from reference TRBV11-1 and TRBJ2-7, reads EAEVAQSPRYKITEKSQAVAFWCDPISGHATLYWYRQILGQGPELLVQFQDESVVDDSQLPKDRFSAERLKGVDSTLKIQPAELGDSAMYLCASSPGGGLYEQYFGPGTRLTVT.

This clonotype has only a few counts. This chain connects TRBV10-2 to TRBJ1-1, with 9 bases lining up with TRBD1. Trimming cost V 2 bases and J 10 bases; bases outside gene matches: 11. CDR3 length: 15 amino acids. From germline, CDR1 is WSHSY and CDR2 SAAADI. In nucleotides, the CDR3 is TGCGCCAGCAGTGAGAGGACAGGGGCCCCTTTAGGAGCTTTCTTT. It translates to CASSERTGAPLGAFF.

This clonotype showed up many times. The CDR3 region has the DNA TGCAGTGCTTCGCTAGCGGGAGGGCCGGATGAGCAGTTCTTC. This codes for CSASLAGGPDEQFF. V and J are TRBV20-1 and TRBJ2-1; TRBD2 agrees at 12 bases. In germline, CDR1 is DFQATT, CDR2 SNEGSKA (reference sequence). The CDR3 length is 14 residues. Losses at the gene ends were 5 bases for V and 8 bases for J; bases not matched to a gene: 7.

This clonotype was seen a few times. This chain links TRBV20-1 with TRBJ1-2; D is uncertain. The CDR3 loop spans 14 amino acids. Germline V gene lookup returns CDR1 DFQATT and CDR2 SNEGSKA (reference sequence). Trimming stripped 0 bases from V and 7 bases from J, with 15 bases between. The CDR3 loop is CSARDAGTAGGYTF. The CDR3 DNA sequence: TGCAGTGCTAGAGACGCCGGTACAGCCGGTGGCTACACCTTC.

This clonotype was seen many times. The DNA for the CDR3 is TGTGCCATCATGACTAGCGAACGCCACGAGCAGTACTTC. Translation: CAIMTSERHEQYF. This chain uses TRBV10-3 with TRBJ2-7; 8 bases are a match to TRBD2. Germline V gene lookup returns CDR1 ENHRY and CDR2 SYGVKD. This CDR3 contains 13 residues. V trimming: 7 bases; J trimming: 5 bases; junction bases outside the gene matches: 7.

This chain uses TRBV12-5 with TRBJ2-1, with 7 bases aligning to TRBD2. J was trimmed by 2 bases and V by 0 bases; bases with no gene match: 7. The germline CDR1 and CDR2 sequences are LGHNT and FRNRAP. The CDR3 runs to 17 residues. The CDR3 DNA reads TGTGCTAGTGGTTTGGTACTGGGGGGAGGGCCCTACAATGAGCAGTTCTTC. It specifies CASGLVLGGGPYNEQFF.

This clonotype was seen ten or more times. J is TRBJ2-7 and V is TRBV20-1; D is possibly TRBD1 or TRBD2 (5 bases each). The V end was cut by 1 base, the J end by 2 bases, with 12 bases between. This CDR3 comprises 14 residues. CDR1 DFQATT and CDR2 SNEGSKA come from the germline V gene (reference sequence). As DNA, the CDR3 is TGCAGTGCTAGAGGCACGGGGCTAACCTACGAGCAGTACTTC. Translation: CSARGTGLTYEQYF.

This clonotype was recorded many times. This chain links TRBV5-1 with TRBJ1-4, with D possibly being TRBD1 (5 bases). Trimming cost V 4 bases and J 4 bases, with 14 bases left between them. The CDR3 length is 15 residues. CDR1 is SGHRS and CDR2 is YFSETQ in the germline V gene. The CDR3 region is CASSRTGHDNEKLFF. The CDR3 DNA is TGCGCCAGCAGCCGTACGGGGCACGATAATGAAAAACTGTTTTTT.

This clonotype occurred a few times. The chain joins TRBV4-2 to TRBJ2-2, with 7 bases aligning to TRBD2. The CDR3 loop spans 13 amino acids. J was trimmed by 6 bases and V by 6 bases; bases with no gene match: 4. CDR1 is LGHNA and CDR2 is YNFKEQ in the germline V gene. The DNA for the CDR3 is TGTGCCAGCAGACTCACTAGCGCCGGGGAGCTGTTTTTT. This translates into CASRLTSAGELFF.

At least ten counts were recorded for this clonotype. Written as DNA, the CDR3 is TGTGCCAGCAGCATGAGGGGACTAGCGGGTGAGACCCAGTACTTC. Its protein is CASSMRGLAGETQYF. V and J are TRBV7-3 and TRBJ2-5; 12 positions agree with TRBD2. The ends lost 5 bases at V and 5 bases at J; junction bases unmatched: 6. The CDR3 totals 15 residues. Germline V lookup: CDR1 SGHTA, CDR2 FQGTGA.

V and J are TRBV7-3 and TRBJ1-2; D not certain. Germline V gene lookup returns CDR1 SGHTA and CDR2 FQGTGA. The CDR3 covers 14 residues. Between the trimmed V and J ends, which lost 3 bases and 0 bases, there was a span of 8 bases. As DNA, the CDR3 is TGTGCCAGCAGCTTGGCGGCATCTAACTATGGCTACACCTTC. Its translation: CASSLAASNYGYTF. Drawing the rest from reference TRBV7-3 and TRBJ1-2, the complete variable domain is GAGVSQTPSNKVTEKGKYVELRCDPISGHTALYWYRQSLGQGPEFLIYFQGTGAADDSGLPNDRFFAVRPEGSVSTLKIQRTERGDSAVYLCASSLAASNYGYTFGSGTRLTVV.

This clonotype occurred a few times. The chain uses TRBV6-2 or TRBV6-3 and TRBJ2-1; D gene uncertain. Germline lookup yields CDR1 MNHEY and CDR2 SVGEGT. The CDR3 is 13 amino acids. The V end lost 8 bases, the J end lost 3 bases, and 11 bases lay between the germline ends. The CDR3 sequence is CASRRGNYNEQFF. The CDR3 region has the DNA TGTGCCAGCCGGAGAGGAAACTACAATGAGCAGTTCTTC.

This clonotype was counted ten times or more. The chain joins TRBV20-1 to TRBJ2-7, with 13 positions matching TRBD2. CDR1 is DFQATT and CDR2 is SNEGSKA in the germline V gene (reference sequence). V gave up 3 bases and J gave up 5 bases; unmatched junction bases: 7. The CDR3 spans 15 residues. The CDR3 here is CSARPGLAGFDEQYF. CDR3 DNA: TGCAGTGCTAGGCCGGGACTAGCGGGGTTTGACGAGCAGTACTTC.

This clonotype has a count of ten or more. This rearrangement joins TRBV6-1 to TRBJ2-7; 8 nucleotides align to TRBD2. Germline V gene sequence: CDR1 MNHNS, CDR2 SASEGT. CDR3 length: 18 residues. V lost 5 bases and J lost 2; bases outside the gene matches: 17. This CDR3 reads CASSYQGRGREVPYEQYF. The CDR3 coding sequence is TGTGCCAGCAGTTACCAGGGACGGGGGCGGGAGGTTCCCTACGAGCAGTACTTC.